Given below is one T cell receptor (beta chain) in context. This entry is derived from a study of OX40 agonist ivuxolimab in advanced cancers. The CDR3 totals 16 residues. The V end lost 1 base, the J end lost 0 bases, and 9 bases lay between the germline ends. CDR1 SGHNT and CDR2 YENEEA come from the germline V gene. Sequencing was performed with immunoSEQ multiplex PCR; in TCRdb, only in-frame clones are kept and a portion is missing. The sample consists of around 120,000 clones, around 89% of them appearing once. This specimen consisted of CD4+ or CD8+ T cells sorted from blood, obtained in a trial of the OX40 agonist ivuxolimab. This TCR was sampled from an adult with an advanced solid tumor such as melanoma, head and neck, liver or kidney cancer. The chain uses TRBV11-3 and TRBJ2-2, with D possibly matching TRBD2 (5 bases). The CDR3 sequence is CASSLGGLTNTGELFF. The CDR3 nucleotides are TGTGCCAGCAGCTTAGGTGGACTTACGAACACCGGGGAGCTGTTTTTT.